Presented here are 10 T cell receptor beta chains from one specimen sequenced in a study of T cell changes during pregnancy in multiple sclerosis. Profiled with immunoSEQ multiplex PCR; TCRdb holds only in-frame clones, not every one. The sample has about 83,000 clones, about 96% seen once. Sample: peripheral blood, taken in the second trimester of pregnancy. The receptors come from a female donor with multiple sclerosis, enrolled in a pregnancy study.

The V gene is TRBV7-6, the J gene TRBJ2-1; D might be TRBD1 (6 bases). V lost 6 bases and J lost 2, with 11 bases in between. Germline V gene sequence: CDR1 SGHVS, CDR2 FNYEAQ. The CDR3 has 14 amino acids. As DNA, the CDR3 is TGTGCCAGCAGTCGCACAGGGACCTACAATGAGCAGTTCTTC. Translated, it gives CASSRTGTYNEQFF.

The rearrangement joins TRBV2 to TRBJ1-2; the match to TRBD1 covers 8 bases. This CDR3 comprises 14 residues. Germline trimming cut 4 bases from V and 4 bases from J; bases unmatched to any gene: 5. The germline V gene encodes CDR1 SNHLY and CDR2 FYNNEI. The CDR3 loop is CASSALTGAYGYTF. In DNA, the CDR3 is TGTGCCAGCAGTGCCCTGACAGGGGCCTATGGCTACACCTTC.

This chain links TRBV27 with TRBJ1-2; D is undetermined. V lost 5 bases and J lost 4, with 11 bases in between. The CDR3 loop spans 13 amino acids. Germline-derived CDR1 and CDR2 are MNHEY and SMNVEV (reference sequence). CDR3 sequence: CASSPTESYGYTF. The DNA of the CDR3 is TGTGCCAGCAGTCCAACTGAAAGCTATGGCTACACCTTC.

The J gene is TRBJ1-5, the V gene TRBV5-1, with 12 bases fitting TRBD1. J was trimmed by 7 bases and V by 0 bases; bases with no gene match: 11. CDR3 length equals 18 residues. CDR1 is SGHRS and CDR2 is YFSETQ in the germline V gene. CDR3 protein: CASSLGTGTGGARQPQHF. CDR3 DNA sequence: TGCGCCAGCAGCTTGGGAACCGGGACAGGGGGCGCGAGGCAGCCCCAGCATTTT.

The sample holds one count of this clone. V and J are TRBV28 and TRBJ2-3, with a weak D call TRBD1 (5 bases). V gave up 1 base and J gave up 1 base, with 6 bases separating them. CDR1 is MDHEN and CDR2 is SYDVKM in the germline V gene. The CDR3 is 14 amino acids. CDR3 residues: CASSLLGGTDTQYF. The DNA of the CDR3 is TGTGCCAGCAGTTTATTAGGGGGCACAGATACGCAGTATTTT.

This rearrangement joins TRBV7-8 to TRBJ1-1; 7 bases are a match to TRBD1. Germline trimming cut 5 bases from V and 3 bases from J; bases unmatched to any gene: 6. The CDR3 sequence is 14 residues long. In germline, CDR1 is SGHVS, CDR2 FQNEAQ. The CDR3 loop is CASSAGQTYTEAFF. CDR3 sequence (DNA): TGTGCCAGCAGCGCGGGACAGACCTACACTGAAGCTTTCTTT.

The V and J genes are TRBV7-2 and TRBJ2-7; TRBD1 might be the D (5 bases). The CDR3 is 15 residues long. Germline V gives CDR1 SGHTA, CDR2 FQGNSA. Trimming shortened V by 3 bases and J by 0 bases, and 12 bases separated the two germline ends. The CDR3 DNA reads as TGTGCCAGCAGCTTCGGTCTTGGGGCCTCCTACGAGCAGTACTTC. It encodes CASSFGLGASYEQYF.

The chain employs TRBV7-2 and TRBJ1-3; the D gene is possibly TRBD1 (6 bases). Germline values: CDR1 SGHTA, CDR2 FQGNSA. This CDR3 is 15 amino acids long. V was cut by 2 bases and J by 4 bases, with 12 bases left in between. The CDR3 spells CASSLTGTKGNTIYF. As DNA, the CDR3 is TGTGCCAGCAGCTTAACAGGGACGAAAGGAAACACCATATATTTT.

CDR3 sequence reads: CASSEDRLTGELFF. CDR3 nucleotide sequence: TGCGCCAGCAGTGAGGACAGACTCACCGGGGAGCTGTTTTTT. The gene calls are TRBV10-1 and TRBJ2-2; D perhaps matches TRBD1 (5 bases). Germline loops: CDR1 WNHNN, CDR2 SYGVQD (reference sequence). The CDR3 spans 14 residues. Trimming pared 2 bases from V and 4 bases from J, leaving 8 bases between.

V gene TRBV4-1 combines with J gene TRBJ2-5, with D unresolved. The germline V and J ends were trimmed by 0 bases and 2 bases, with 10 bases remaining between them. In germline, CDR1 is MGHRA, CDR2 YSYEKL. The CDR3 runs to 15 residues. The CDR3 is CASSQESRPQETQYF. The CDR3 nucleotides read TGCGCCAGCAGCCAAGAGTCGCGCCCTCAAGAGACCCAGTACTTC.